This is a list of T cell receptor beta chains from one sample in a study of CD8 T cells in Susac syndrome. TCRdb re-called the immunoSEQ multiplex PCR reads through MiXCR, storing one row per CDR3 protein. The repertoire holds around 130,000 distinct CDR3 sequences, with about 95% as singletons. Sequencing used CD4+ T cells from PBMCs. These receptors all stem from a human donor in good health. Both conserved end residues are part of each CDR3. Each record gives: CDR3 protein, CDR3 DNA, J gene, clone size, D gene, V gene. A D gene is named only where the DNA matches it firmly. Size is omitted from some rows. Given values are once, few, many or a class for expanded clones.

CSAPPGTTDGYTF,TGCAGTGCTCCACCAGGGACGACGGATGGCTACACCTTC,TRBJ1-2,.,.,TRBV20-1
CASSEGWTVSGQETQYF,TGTGCCAGCAGTGAAGGTTGGACAGTTTCAGGGCAAGAGACCCAGTACTTC,TRBJ2-5,.,.,TRBV2
CASSTLSATNEKLFF,TGTGCCAGCAGCACCCTCAGTGCAACTAATGAAAAACTGTTTTTT,TRBJ1-4,.,.,TRBV6-1
CASSPLGGAGANVLTF,TGTGCCAGCAGCCCCCTAGGGGGGGCAGGGGCCAACGTCCTGACTTTC,TRBJ2-6,.,.,TRBV3-1
CASSQGGTGMLIGAEAFF,TGCGCCAGCAGCCAAGGAGGGACAGGGATGTTGATAGGCGCTGAAGCTTTCTTT,TRBJ1-1,.,TRBD1,TRBV4-1
CASLWGGRGNEQFF,TGTGCCAGCCTCTGGGGTGGGAGGGGGAATGAGCAGTTCTTC,TRBJ2-1,once,.,TRBV28
CAWSVLNGYTF,TGTGCCTGGAGTGTACTTAATGGCTACACCTTC,TRBJ1-2,.,.,TRBV30
CASSSTGGGTEAFF,TGTGCCAGCAGCTCGACAGGGGGCGGCACTGAAGCTTTCTTT,TRBJ1-1,.,TRBD1,TRBV7-9
CSVVAANSYTF,TGCAGCGTTGTTGCAGCCAACAGCTACACCTTC,TRBJ1-2,.,.,TRBV29-1
CSARDRAFTEAFF,TGCAGTGCACGGGACAGGGCATTCACTGAAGCTTTCTTT,TRBJ1-1,.,TRBD1,TRBV20-1
CATSREGGHTEAFF,TGTGCCACCAGCAGAGAGGGGGGGCACACTGAAGCTTTCTTT,TRBJ1-1,.,.,TRBV15
CASSPDRGSYEQYF,TGTGCCAGTAGTCCTGACAGGGGAAGCTACGAGCAGTACTTC,TRBJ2-7,.,TRBD1,TRBV19
CASSFTGDGSEQYF,TGTGCCAGCAGCTTCACGGGGGACGGATCGGAGCAGTACTTC,TRBJ2-7,once,.,TRBV5-6
CASSPEGPPYNQYF,TGTGCCAGCTCACCAGAGGGACCTCCCTACAATCAGTACTTC,TRBJ2-7,.,.,TRBV18
CASSLAGGVTDTQYF,TGTGCCAGCTCTCTAGCGGGAGGGGTCACAGATACGCAGTATTTT,TRBJ2-3,.,TRBD2,TRBV3-1
CASSYGQITDTQYF,TGTGCCAGCAGTTACGGACAGATCACAGATACGCAGTATTTT,TRBJ2-3,once,.,TRBV6-6
CASSEGAGGTDTQYF,TGTGCCAGCAGTGAAGGAGCGGGGGGCACAGATACGCAGTATTTT,TRBJ2-3,once,TRBD2,TRBV2
CASSWGGQNKNIQYF,TGCGCCAGCAGCTGGGGGGGACAGAACAAAAACATTCAGTACTTC,TRBJ2-4,.,.,TRBV5-1